These 11 T cell receptor beta chains came from one sample sequenced in a study of blood T cell repertoires in COVID-19. Produced via immunoSEQ multiplex PCR; TCRdb's table is partial and in-frame only. The profile shows about 52,000 clones, over 80% of them singletons. The sequenced sample consisted of peripheral blood. These receptors were collected from a man aged 65 to 79 with active COVID-19.

The genes are TRBV10-3 and TRBJ2-2; 7 nucleotides align to TRBD1. The CDR3 spans 13 residues. Losses at the gene ends were 11 bases for V and 5 bases for J; bases not matched to a gene: 8. CDR1 ENHRY and CDR2 SYGVKD come from the germline V gene. CDR3 sequence reads: CAFRQGETGELFF. DNA of the CDR3: TGTGCCTTCCGACAGGGAGAAACCGGGGAGCTGTTTTTT.

The chain has TRBV9 and TRBJ2-1; possibly TRBD2 for D (5 bases). V was cut by 0 bases and J by 4 bases, with 8 bases left in between. Germline V gives CDR1 SGDLS, CDR2 YYNGEE. The CDR3 spans 14 residues. The CDR3 loop reads CASSVGLAYNEQFF. The CDR3 nucleotides are TGTGCCAGCAGCGTAGGGCTAGCTTACAATGAGCAGTTCTTC.

The chain joins TRBV7-2 to TRBJ1-2, with TRBD1 identical over 7 bases. CDR1 is SGHTA, CDR2 FQGNSA, per germline. The CDR3 runs 15 residues. V trimming: 5 bases; J trimming: 6 bases; junction bases outside the gene matches: 12. Here the CDR3 DNA reads TGTGCCAGCAGCCCCCGGAGGACAGGAAGGGATGGCTACACCTTC. Its protein product is CASSPRRTGRDGYTF.

The chain links TRBV9 to TRBJ2-1; 8 bases are a match to TRBD2. The CDR3 runs to 15 residues. V trimming: 0 bases; J trimming: 6 bases; junction bases outside the gene matches: 5. Germline V gene lookup returns CDR1 SGDLS and CDR2 YYNGEE. DNA for the CDR3: TGTGCCAGCAGCGTAGACAGCGGGGGCTCCAATGAGCAGTTCTTC. The encoded protein is CASSVDSGGSNEQFF.

This sequence joins TRBV7-2 and TRBJ2-7; TRBD2 might be the D (6 bases). Germline lookup yields CDR1 SGHTA and CDR2 FQGNSA. The CDR3 is 14 residues long. Trimming cost V 5 bases and J 4 bases, with 15 bases left between them. The CDR3 sequence is CASSLSGGDYEQYF. As DNA, the CDR3 is TGTGCCAGCAGCCTCTCCGGGGGTGATTACGAGCAGTACTTC.

This clone has more than one count but fewer than ten. The chain employs TRBV5-1 and TRBJ2-2, with 7 bases that match TRBD1. CDR1 is SGHRS, CDR2 YFSETQ, per germline. This CDR3 comprises 15 residues. The V and J ends lost 4 bases and 1 base, in that order; junction bases with no gene match: 4. CDR3 sequence: CASSETGKNTGELFF. The CDR3 nucleotides are TGCGCCAGCAGCGAGACAGGGAAGAACACCGGGGAGCTGTTTTTT. Drawing the rest from reference TRBV5-1 and TRBJ2-2, the complete variable domain is KAGVTQTPRYLIKTRGQQVTLSCSPISGHRSVSWYQQTPGQGLQFLFEYFSETQRNKGNFPGRFSGRQFSNSRSEMNVSTLELGDSALYLCASSETGKNTGELFFGEGSRLTVL.

The chain uses TRBV2 and TRBJ2-3; a weak D match, TRBD2 (5 bases). The CDR3 extends over 13 amino acids. Trimming cost V 4 bases and J 6 bases, with 11 bases left between them. Per the germline V gene, CDR1 is SNHLY and CDR2 is FYNNEI. CDR3 DNA sequence: TGTGCCAGCAGTGGGGGAGTAGTGGATACGCAGTATTTT. Translated: CASSGGVVDTQYF.

This rearrangement joins TRBV5-5 to TRBJ1-2; perhaps TRBD1 as D (5 bases). Germline values: CDR1 SGHKS, CDR2 YYEKEE (reference sequence). The CDR3 totals 15 residues. Trimming shortened V by 5 bases and J by 3 bases, and 17 bases separated the two germline ends. CDR3 sequence: CASSYDQGAHYGYTF. CDR3 DNA sequence: TGTGCCAGCAGTTACGATCAAGGGGCGCACTATGGCTACACCTTC.

The chain employs TRBV4-3 and TRBJ1-2, with 10 bases matching TRBD1. This CDR3 is 15 amino acids long. V shed 1 base and J 4 bases; nucleotides not matched to a gene: 3. Germline CDR1 and CDR2: LGHNA and YSLEER. As DNA, the CDR3 is TGCGCCAGCAGCCAAGCGACAGGGGGCAGCTATGGCTACACCTTC. The encoded protein is CASSQATGGSYGYTF.

This rearrangement joins TRBV7-6 to TRBJ1-5; no definite D call. Germline V gives CDR1 SGHVS, CDR2 FNYEAQ. V dropped 5 bases and J dropped 8 bases, with 16 bases sitting between them. This CDR3 is 14 amino acids long. The CDR3 nucleotides are TGTGCCAGCAGCCTGGCGGGTAGTCTTGAGCCCCAGCATTTT. Amino acids: CASSLAGSLEPQHF.

V gene TRBV29-1 combines with J gene TRBJ1-1; D is unclear. Trimming left V 5 bases short and J 1 base short, with 14 bases between. Germline CDR1 SQVTM, CDR2 ANQGSEA. The length of the CDR3 is 14 residues. The CDR3 loop reads CSVSSWAQNTEAFF. Written as DNA, the CDR3 is TGCAGCGTTTCCTCCTGGGCCCAGAACACTGAAGCTTTCTTT.